The source of this TCR beta chain is a study of T cell responses to AZD1222 COVID-19 vaccine. Study information: Doses given second, at about 4 or about 12 weeks, were pooled. The study, taken as a whole, reports: Regions left unmutated in variants are reportedly the target of nearly half of spike-specific TCRs.

Germline CDR1 reads SGHTA; CDR2 reads FQGNSA. V lost 5 bases and J 5 bases, leaving 12 bases between the germline ends. This CDR3 is built from 13 residues. Assay: immunoSEQ multiplex PCR; the TCRdb copy retains only in-frame clones and omits some. The data show about 100,000 clones, over 70% seen once. Comment on this clone: As yet, its antigen is unknown.

V gene TRBV7-2 combines with J gene TRBJ1-2; weak D call: TRBD1 (5 bases). This TCR was recovered from an adult in good health. This specimen consisted of peripheral blood, obtained on day 0 of AZD1222 vaccination. The CDR3 region has the DNA TGTGCCAGCAGCCTTGGGACCGCGTATGGCTACACCTTC. This sequence encodes CASSLGTAYGYTF.